The present entry profiles one T cell receptor beta chain with its context. Its antigen remains unidentified. Together with a sample-barcoded 5' primer, a J-beta primer mix was included in a second PCR lasting about 7 to 11 cycles. CDR3-containing paired-end reads numbered at least 3 million in each sample. TCRdb reprocessed the 5' RACE reads via MiXCR and lists one record per CDR3 protein. The sample gives hundreds of thousands of distinct CDR3 sequences, around 43% of which show up once; 15% to 25% is in the top ten. The data originate from a study of blood T cells in healthy people across ages. CDR3 size: 14 residues. V shed 0 bases and J shed 4 bases, with 10 bases lying between them. In germline, CDR1 is SGHRS, CDR2 YFSETQ. The study, taken as a whole, reports: For the donors, CMV status was unknown and possibly confounded expanded clonotype changes. Since the PBMCs were unsorted, naive and antigen-experienced cells could not be conclusively compared. The study found TCR beta diversity correlated strongly with naive T cell percentage.

The sequenced sample was blood. The receptor comes from a man aged 55 to 70 in good health. The V call is TRBV5-1, the J call TRBJ2-5, with unresolved D. CDR3 nucleotides: TGCGCCAGCAGCTTGGGACTTGGAACAGAGACCCAGTACTTC. It is translated as CASSLGLGTETQYF.